The following is a TCR beta chain sequence with its context. The CDR3 is 11 residues long. Germline values: CDR1 ENHRY, CDR2 SYGVKD. The V and J ends lost 2 bases and 5 bases respectively, with 3 bases between them. Each patient relapsed following autologous stem cell transplantation, and prior brentuximab vedotin exposure differed. The data belong to a study of PD-1 blockade in classical Hodgkin lymphoma. Produced via immunoSEQ multiplex PCR; TCRdb's table is partial and in-frame only. The sample contains 20,000 to 25,000 clones, approximately 80% of which appear only once. The input for sequencing was peripheral blood mononuclear cells (PBMCs), taken before the second cycle of nivolumab. The sequence derives from a human donor with classical Hodgkin lymphoma. V and J are TRBV10-3 and TRBJ2-5; D is undetermined. The DNA for the CDR3 is TGTGCCATCAGTGAGAGGGAGACCCAGTACTTC. It yields the protein CAISERETQYF.